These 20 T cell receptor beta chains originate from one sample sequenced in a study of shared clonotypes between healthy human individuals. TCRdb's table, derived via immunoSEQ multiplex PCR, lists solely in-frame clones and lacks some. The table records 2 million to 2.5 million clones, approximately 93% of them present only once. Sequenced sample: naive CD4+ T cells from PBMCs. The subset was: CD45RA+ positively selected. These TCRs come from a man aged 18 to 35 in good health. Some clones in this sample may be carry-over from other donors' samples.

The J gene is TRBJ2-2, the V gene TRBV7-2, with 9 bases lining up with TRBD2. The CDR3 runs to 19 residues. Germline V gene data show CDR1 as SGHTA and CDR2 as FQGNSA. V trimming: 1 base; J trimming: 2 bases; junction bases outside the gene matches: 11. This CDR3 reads CASSLVHGGRAPNTGELFF. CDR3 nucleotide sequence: TGTGCCAGCAGCTTAGTTCACGGCGGGAGGGCACCTAACACCGGGGAGCTGTTTTTT.

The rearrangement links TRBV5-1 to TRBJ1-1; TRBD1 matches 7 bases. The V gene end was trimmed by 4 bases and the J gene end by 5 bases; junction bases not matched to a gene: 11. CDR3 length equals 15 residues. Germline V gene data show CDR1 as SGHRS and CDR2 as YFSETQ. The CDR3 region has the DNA TGCGCCAGCAGCCCCAGGGCAGGGGGTGGGACTGAAGCTTTCTTT. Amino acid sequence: CASSPRAGGGTEAFF.

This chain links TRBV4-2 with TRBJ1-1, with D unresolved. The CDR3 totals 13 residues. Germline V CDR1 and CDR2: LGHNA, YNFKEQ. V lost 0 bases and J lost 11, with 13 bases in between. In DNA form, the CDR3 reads TGTGCCAGCAGCCAAGATTTGGCCATGATGGCTTTCTTT. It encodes CASSQDLAMMAFF.

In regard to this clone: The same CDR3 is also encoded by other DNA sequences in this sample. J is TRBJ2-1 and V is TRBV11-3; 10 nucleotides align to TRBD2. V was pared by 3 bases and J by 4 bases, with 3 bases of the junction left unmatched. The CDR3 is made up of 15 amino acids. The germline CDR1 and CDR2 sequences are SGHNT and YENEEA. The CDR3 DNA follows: TGTGCCAGCAGCTTGGGGACTAGCGCGTACAATGAGCAGTTCTTC. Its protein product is CASSLGTSAYNEQFF.

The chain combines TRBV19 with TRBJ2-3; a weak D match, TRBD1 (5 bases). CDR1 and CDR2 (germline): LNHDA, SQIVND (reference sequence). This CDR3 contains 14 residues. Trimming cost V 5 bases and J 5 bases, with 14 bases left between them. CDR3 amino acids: CASSQGWLVDTQYF. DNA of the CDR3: TGTGCCAGTAGTCAGGGTTGGCTCGTAGATACGCAGTATTTT.

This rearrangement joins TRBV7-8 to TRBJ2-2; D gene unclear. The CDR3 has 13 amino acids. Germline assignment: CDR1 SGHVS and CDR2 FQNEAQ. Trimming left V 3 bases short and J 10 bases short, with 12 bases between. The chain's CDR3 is CASSFFVGEELFF. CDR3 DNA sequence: TGTGCCAGCAGCTTCTTCGTAGGCGAGGAGCTGTTTTTT.

DNA for the CDR3: TGTGCCAGCAGCCCCCTAGTGGTTCCAACCTATACGCAGTATTTT. Protein product: CASSPLVVPTYTQYF. The rearrangement uses TRBV7-2 and TRBJ2-3; D gene ambiguous. This CDR3 is built from 15 residues. Germline V gene sequence: CDR1 SGHTA, CDR2 FQGNSA. V gave up 5 bases and J gave up 7 bases, with 19 bases separating them.

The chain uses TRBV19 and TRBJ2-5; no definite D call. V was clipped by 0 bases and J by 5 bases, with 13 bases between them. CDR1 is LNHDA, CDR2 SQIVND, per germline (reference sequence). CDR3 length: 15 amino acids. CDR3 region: CASSIDRAGMETQYF. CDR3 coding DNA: TGTGCCAGTAGTATAGATCGGGCAGGCATGGAGACCCAGTACTTC. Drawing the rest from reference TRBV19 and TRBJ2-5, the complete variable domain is DGGITQSPKYLFRKEGQNVTLSCEQNLNHDAMYWYRQDPGQGLRLIYYSQIVNDFQKGDIAEGYSVSREKKESFPLTVTSAQKNPTAFYLCASSIDRAGMETQYFGPGTRLLVL.

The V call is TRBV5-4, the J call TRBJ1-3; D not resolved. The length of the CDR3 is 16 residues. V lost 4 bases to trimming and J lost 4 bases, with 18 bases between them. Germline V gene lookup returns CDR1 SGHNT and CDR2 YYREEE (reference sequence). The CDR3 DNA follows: TGTGCCAGCAGCACTCGAACGGGTCCGTTCGGAAACACCATATATTTT. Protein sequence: CASSTRTGPFGNTIYF.

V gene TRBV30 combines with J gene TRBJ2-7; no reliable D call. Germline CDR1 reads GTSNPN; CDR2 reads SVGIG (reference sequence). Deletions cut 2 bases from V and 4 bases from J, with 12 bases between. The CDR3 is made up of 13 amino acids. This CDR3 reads CAWSRLRGYEQYF. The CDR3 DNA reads TGTGCCTGGAGTAGGCTAAGAGGTTACGAGCAGTACTTC.

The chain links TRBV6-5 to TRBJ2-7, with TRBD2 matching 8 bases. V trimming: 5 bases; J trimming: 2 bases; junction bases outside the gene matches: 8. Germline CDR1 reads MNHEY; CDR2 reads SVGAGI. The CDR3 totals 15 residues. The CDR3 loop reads CASSRGGRTTYEQYF. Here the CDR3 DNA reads TGTGCCAGCAGTCGGGGGGGAAGGACCACCTACGAGCAGTACTTC.

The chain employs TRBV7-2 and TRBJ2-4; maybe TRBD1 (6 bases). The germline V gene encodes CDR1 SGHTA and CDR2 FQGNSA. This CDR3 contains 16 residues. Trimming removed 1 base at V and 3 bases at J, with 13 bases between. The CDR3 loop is CASSLVQGRGKNIQYF. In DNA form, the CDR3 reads TGTGCCAGCAGCTTAGTACAGGGTCGCGGCAAAAACATTCAGTACTTC.

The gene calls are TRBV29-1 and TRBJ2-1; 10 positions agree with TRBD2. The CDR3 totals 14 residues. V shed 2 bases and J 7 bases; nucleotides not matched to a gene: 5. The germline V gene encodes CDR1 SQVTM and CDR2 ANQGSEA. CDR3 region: CSVERTSGLNEQFF. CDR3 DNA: TGCAGCGTTGAACGGACTAGCGGATTGAATGAGCAGTTCTTC.

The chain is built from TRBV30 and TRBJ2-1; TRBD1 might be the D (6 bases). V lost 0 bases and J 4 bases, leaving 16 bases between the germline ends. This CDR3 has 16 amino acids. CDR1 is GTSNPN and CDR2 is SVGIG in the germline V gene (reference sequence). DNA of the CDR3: TGTGCCTGGAGTGTTGAGGGACATCAATTGTACAATGAGCAGTTCTTC. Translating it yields CAWSVEGHQLYNEQFF.

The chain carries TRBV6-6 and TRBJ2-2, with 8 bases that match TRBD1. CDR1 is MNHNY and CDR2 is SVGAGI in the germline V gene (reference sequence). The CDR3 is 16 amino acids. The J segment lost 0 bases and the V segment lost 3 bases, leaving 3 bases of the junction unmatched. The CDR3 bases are TGTGCCAGCAGTTATCAGGGGGCGGCGAACACCGGGGAGCTGTTTTTT. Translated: CASSYQGAANTGELFF.

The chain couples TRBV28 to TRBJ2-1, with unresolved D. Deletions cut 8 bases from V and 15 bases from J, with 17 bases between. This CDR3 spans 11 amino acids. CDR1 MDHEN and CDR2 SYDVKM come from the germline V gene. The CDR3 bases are TGTGCCAGCTCCCTGACCGCCACGACGTTCTTC. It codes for CASSLTATTFF.

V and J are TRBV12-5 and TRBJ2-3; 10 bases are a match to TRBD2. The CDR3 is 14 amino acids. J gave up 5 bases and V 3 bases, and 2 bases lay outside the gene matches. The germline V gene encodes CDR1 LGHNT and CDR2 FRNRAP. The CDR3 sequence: CASGLAGGVDTQYF. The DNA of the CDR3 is TGTGCTAGTGGTTTAGCGGGAGGGGTAGATACGCAGTATTTT.

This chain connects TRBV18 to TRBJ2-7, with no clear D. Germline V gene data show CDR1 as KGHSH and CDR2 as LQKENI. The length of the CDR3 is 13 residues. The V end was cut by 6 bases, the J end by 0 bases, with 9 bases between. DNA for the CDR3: TGTGCCAGCTCCCAGGCTTTCTCCTACGAGCAGTACTTC. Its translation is CASSQAFSYEQYF.

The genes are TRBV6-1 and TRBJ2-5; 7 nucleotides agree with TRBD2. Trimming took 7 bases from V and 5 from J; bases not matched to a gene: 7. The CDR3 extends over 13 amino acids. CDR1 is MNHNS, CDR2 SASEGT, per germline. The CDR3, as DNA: TGTGCCAGCACCTGGCGGGGGTTGGAGACCCAGTACTTC. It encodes CASTWRGLETQYF.

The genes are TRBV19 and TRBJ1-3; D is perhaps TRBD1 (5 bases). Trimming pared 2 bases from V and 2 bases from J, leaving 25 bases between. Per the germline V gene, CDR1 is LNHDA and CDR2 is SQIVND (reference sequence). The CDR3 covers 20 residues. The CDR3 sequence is CASSISRARIPYHPGNTIYF. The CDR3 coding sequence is TGTGCCAGTAGTATATCCAGGGCCCGAATCCCCTACCACCCTGGAAACACCATATATTTT.